This section outlines one T cell receptor beta chain sequence together with its context. Cohorts were based on clinical histories the participants reported. Recovered status in Cohort 3 required two negative PCRs, clearance, or symptom resolution. Methods used by the authors: Cell counts per sample came from amplifying reference gene primers. Generated by immunoSEQ multiplex PCR, the TCRdb table keeps only in-frame clones and is missing some. V, J and clone size were drawn from that table, and D and trimming were deduced from the DNA. This sample has just over 300,000 clones, with approximately 91% found just once. The data were taken from a study of blood T cell repertoires in COVID-19. CDR1 is MNHEY, CDR2 SVGAGI, per germline. The V gene lost 6 bases and the J gene lost 0 bases, with 14 bases spanning the gap. CDR3 length: 15 amino acids.

This receptor was identified in a woman between 40 and 55 years old who had recovered from COVID-19. This sequence joins TRBV6-5 and TRBJ1-1; D is uncertain. Material: PBMCs or T cells enriched from blood (not recorded which). The CDR3 reads CASRVLIYMNTEAFF. The CDR3 bases are TGTGCCAGCAGGGTTCTCATTTACATGAACACTGAAGCTTTCTTT.